This T cell receptor (beta chain) stems from a study of T cell responses to AZD1222 COVID-19 vaccine. Study-wide findings and caveats: Unmutated variant regions are reportedly targeted by nearly half of spike-specific TCRs.

Pooling of second doses given at about 4 or about 12 weeks was done. Comments on this clone: Its antigen is not identified.

This CDR3 contains 17 residues. V shed 5 bases, J shed 3 bases, and the junction held 14 bases outside the gene matches. The germline gives CDR1 MDHEN, CDR2 SYDVKM. This table comes from immunoSEQ multiplex PCR, and its TCRdb copy is limited to in-frame clones, with some not included. In the table there are roughly 13,000 clones, about 84% of which are singletons. The rearrangement links TRBV28 to TRBJ2-7; 9 bases align to TRBD2. Sequences were derived from peripheral blood, sampled 28 days after the second AZD1222 dose. This TCR derives from an adult who received the AZD1222 COVID-19 vaccine. The CDR3 sequence: CASSPREWREGHYEQYF. The CDR3 nucleotides read TGTGCCAGCAGTCCCCGGGAGTGGCGGGAGGGCCACTACGAGCAGTACTTC.